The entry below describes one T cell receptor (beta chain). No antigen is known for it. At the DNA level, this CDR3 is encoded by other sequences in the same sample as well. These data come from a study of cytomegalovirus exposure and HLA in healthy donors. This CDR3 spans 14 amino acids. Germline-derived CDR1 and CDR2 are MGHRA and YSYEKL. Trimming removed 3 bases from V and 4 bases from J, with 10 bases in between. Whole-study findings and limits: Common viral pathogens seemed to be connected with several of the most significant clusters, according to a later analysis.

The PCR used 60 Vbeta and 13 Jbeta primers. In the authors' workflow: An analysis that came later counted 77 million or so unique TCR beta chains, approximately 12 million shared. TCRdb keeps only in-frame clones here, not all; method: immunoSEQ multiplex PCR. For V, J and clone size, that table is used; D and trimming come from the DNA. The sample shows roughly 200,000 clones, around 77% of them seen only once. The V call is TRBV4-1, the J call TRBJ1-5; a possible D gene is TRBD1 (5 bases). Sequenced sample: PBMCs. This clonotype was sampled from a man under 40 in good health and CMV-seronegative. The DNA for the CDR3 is TGCGCCAGCAGCCAGGGGCAGGGTAATCAGCCCCAGCATTTT. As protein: CASSQGQGNQPQHF.